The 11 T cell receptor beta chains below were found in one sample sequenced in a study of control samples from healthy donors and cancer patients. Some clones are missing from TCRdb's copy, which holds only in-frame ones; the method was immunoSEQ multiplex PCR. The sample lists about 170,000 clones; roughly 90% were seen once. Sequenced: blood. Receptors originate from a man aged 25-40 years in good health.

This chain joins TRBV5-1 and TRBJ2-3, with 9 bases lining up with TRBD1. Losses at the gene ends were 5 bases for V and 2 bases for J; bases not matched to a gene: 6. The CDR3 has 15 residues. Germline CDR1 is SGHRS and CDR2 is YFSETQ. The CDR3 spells CASRSGQGNTDTQYF. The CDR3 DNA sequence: TGCGCCAGCAGGTCGGGACAGGGTAACACAGATACGCAGTATTTT.

The CDR3 reads CASSLVRRNTEAFF. The DNA of the CDR3 is TGTGCCAGCAGCTTGGTCAGAAGGAACACTGAAGCTTTCTTT. The V and J genes are TRBV7-2 and TRBJ1-1; D not certain. V lost 3 bases and J lost 1, with 9 bases in between. The CDR3 length is 14 residues. Germline lookup yields CDR1 SGHTA and CDR2 FQGNSA.

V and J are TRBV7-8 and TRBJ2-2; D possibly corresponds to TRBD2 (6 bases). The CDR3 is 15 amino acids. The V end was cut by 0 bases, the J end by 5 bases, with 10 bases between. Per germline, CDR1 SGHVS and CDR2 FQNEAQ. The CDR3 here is CASSLAGLLTGELFF. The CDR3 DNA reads TGTGCCAGCAGCTTAGCGGGACTGCTGACCGGGGAGCTGTTTTTT.

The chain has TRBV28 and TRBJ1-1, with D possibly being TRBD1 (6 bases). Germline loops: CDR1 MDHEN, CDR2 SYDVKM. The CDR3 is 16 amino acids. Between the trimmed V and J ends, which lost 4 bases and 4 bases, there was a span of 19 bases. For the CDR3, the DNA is TGTGCCAGCAGTTCCCCTCGGGACAAAGGAAGCACTGAAGCTTTCTTT. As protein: CASSSPRDKGSTEAFF.

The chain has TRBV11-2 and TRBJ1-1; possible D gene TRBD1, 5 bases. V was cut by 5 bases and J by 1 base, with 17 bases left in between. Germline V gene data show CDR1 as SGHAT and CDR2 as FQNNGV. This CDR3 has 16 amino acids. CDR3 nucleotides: TGTGCCAGCAGCCCTCGGGGACGCACGGGGAACACTGAAGCTTTCTTT. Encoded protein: CASSPRGRTGNTEAFF.

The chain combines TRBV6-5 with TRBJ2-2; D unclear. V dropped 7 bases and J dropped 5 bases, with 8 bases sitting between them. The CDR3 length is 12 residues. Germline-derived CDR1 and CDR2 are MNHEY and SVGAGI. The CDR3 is CASNLGTGELFF. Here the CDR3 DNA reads TGTGCCAGCAATCTGGGGACCGGGGAGCTGTTTTTT.

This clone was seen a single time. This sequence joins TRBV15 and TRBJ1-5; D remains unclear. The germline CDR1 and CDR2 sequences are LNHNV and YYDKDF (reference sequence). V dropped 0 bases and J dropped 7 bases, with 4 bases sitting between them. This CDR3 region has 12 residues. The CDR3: CATSRDQQPQHF. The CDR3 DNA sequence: TGTGCCACCAGCAGAGATCAGCAGCCCCAGCATTTT.

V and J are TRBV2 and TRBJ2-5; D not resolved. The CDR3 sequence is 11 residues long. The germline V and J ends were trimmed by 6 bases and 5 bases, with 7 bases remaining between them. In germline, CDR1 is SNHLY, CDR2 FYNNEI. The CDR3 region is CASRYGETQYF. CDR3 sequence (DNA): TGTGCCAGCAGATACGGGGAGACCCAGTACTTC.

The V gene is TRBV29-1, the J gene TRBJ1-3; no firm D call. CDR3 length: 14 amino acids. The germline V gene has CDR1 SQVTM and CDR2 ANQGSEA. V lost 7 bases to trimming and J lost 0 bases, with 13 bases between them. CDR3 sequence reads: CSAFLAISGNTIYF. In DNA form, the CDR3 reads TGCAGCGCTTTCCTGGCCATCTCTGGAAACACCATATATTTT.

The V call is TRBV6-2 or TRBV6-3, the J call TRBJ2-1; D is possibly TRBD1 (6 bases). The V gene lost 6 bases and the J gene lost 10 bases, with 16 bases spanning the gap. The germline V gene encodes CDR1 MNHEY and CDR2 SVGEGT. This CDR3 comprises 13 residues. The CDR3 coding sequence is TGTGCCAGCAGCCTAGGGACATTCTTGGAGCAGTTCTTC. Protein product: CASSLGTFLEQFF.

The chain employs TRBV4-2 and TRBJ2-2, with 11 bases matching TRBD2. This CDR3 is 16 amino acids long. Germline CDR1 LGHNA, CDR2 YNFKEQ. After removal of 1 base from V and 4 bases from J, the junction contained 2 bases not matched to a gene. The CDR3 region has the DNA TGTGCCAGCAGCCAAGGACTAGCGGGATCCACCGGGGAGCTGTTTTTT. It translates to CASSQGLAGSTGELFF.